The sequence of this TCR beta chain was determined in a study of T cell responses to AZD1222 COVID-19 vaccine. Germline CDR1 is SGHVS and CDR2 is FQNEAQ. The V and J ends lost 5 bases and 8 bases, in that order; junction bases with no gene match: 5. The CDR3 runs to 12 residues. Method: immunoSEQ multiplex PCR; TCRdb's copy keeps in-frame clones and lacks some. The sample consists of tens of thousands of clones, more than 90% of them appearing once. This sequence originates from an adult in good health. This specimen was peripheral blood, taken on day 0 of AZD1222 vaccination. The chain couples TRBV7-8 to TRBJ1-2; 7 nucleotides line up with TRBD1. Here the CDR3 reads CASSPGGRGYTF. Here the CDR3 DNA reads TGTGCCAGCAGCCCAGGGGGGCGGGGCTACACCTTC. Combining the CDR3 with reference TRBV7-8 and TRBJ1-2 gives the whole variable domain GAGVSQSPRYKVAKRGQDVALRCDPISGHVSLFWYQQALGQGPEFLTYFQNEAQLDKSGLPSDRFFAERPEGSVSTLKIQRTQQEDSAVYLCASSPGGRGYTFGSGTRLTVV.